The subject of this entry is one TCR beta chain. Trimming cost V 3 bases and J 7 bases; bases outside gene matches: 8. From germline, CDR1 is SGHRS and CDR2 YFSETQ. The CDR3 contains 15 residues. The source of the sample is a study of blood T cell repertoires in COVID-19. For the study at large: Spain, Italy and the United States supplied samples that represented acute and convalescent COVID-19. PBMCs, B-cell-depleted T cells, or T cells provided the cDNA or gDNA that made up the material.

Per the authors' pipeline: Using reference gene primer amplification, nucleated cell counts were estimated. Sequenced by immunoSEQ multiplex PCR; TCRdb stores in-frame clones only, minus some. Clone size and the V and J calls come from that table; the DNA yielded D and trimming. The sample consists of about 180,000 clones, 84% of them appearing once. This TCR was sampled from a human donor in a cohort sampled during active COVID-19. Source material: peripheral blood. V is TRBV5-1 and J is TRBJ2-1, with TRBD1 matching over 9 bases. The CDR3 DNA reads TGCGCCAGCAGCTATTCACAGGGGGCGGATAATGAGCAGTTCTTC. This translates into CASSYSQGADNEQFF. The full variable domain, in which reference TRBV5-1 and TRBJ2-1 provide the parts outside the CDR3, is KAGVTQTPRYLIKTRGQQVTLSCSPISGHRSVSWYQQTPGQGLQFLFEYFSETQRNKGNFPGRFSGRQFSNSRSEMNVSTLELGDSALYLCASSYSQGADNEQFFGPGTRLTVL.